This T cell receptor (beta chain) was identified during a study of cytomegalovirus exposure and HLA in healthy donors. The CDR3 spans 17 residues. Germline assignment: CDR1 SGHTA and CDR2 FQGNSA. The J segment lost 0 bases and the V segment lost 4 bases, leaving 11 bases of the junction unmatched. Primers for the PCR totalled 60 Vbeta and 13 Jbeta. Repertoires were generated with immunoSEQ multiplex PCR, while TCRdb's copy carries only in-frame clones and drops some. Among 210,000 or so clones listed, more than 75% were seen once. With respect to this clone: Its antigen is currently unknown.

Missing from this donor's record is the CMV serostatus. Study findings and constraints: In a later analysis, DRB1 alleles had the most associated TCRs; HLA-C alleles the fewest.

The V and J genes are TRBV7-2 and TRBJ2-7; 8 nucleotides match TRBD2. The specimen was PBMCs. This receptor was identified in a human donor in good health. CDR3 amino acids: CASSSDPGGTSSYEQYF. DNA for the CDR3: TGTGCCAGCAGCTCTGACCCAGGTGGGACTAGCTCCTACGAGCAGTACTTC. Variable domain in full (rest from reference TRBV7-2 and TRBJ2-7): GAGVSQSPSNKVTEKGKDVELRCDPISGHTALYWYRQSLGQGLEFLIYFQGNSAPDKSGLPSDRFSAERTGGSVSTLTIQRTQQEDSAVYLCASSSDPGGTSSYEQYFGPGTRLTVT.